One and the same sample provided the 2 T cell receptor beta chains below, sequenced in a study of blood T cell repertoires in COVID-19. The protocol was immunoSEQ multiplex PCR, while the TCRdb copy is restricted to in-frame clones and leaves out a portion. The table has over 150,000 clones, around 80% seen once. The specimen was PBMCs or T cells enriched from blood (not recorded which). These receptors were obtained from a man between 45 and 60 years old who had recovered from COVID-19.

The chain combines TRBV19 with TRBJ2-1, with 8 bases matching TRBD2. V lost 3 bases to trimming and J lost 9 bases; unmatched junction nucleotides: 7. The CDR3 runs 14 residues. CDR1 is LNHDA and CDR2 is SQIVND in the germline V gene (reference sequence). The CDR3: CASSIRSGGAEQFF. The CDR3, as DNA: TGTGCCAGTAGTATTCGGAGCGGGGGAGCTGAGCAGTTCTTC.

The chain has TRBV18 and TRBJ2-3; a weak D match, TRBD1 (6 bases). Trimming took 3 bases from V and 5 from J, leaving 9 bases between them. The CDR3 sequence is 13 residues long. Germline V gives CDR1 KGHSH, CDR2 LQKENI. CDR3 residues: CASSPRGGDTQYF. DNA of the CDR3: TGTGCCAGCTCACCCCGAGGGGGAGATACGCAGTATTTT.